The sample holds one count of the clone carrying this T cell receptor (beta chain). The antigen is unknown. The sample comes from a study of T cell responses to AZD1222 COVID-19 vaccine. V was cut by 5 bases and J by 2 bases, with 6 bases left in between. The CDR3 is 11 amino acids. CDR1 is DFQATT and CDR2 is SNEGSKA in the germline V gene (reference sequence). Study-wide findings and caveats: Clonal diversity was possibly underestimated, and the donors were mostly white British, with more females. Spike was spanned by vaccine-associated CD4 TCRs, with dominance at 160-218 and 743-854. The number of AZD1222 recipients seropositive at baseline was only five to seven.

Repertoires were generated with immunoSEQ multiplex PCR, while TCRdb's copy carries only in-frame clones and drops some. In the table there are fewer than 70,000 clones, nearly 90% of which are singletons. The source material was peripheral blood, sampled 28 days after the second AZD1222 dose. The clonotype originates from an adult who received the AZD1222 COVID-19 vaccine. This chain links TRBV20-1 with TRBJ2-5; possible D gene TRBD1, 6 bases. CDR3 loop: CSAGQQETQYF. The CDR3 DNA reads TGCAGTGCTGGACAGCAAGAGACCCAGTACTTC.